These 3 T cell receptor beta chains came from one sample sequenced in a study of read filtering for tumor transcriptome and immune sequencing. Molecular barcoded adaptors covering alpha/delta and beta/gamma chains were used on 400 ng RNA. In TCRdb, the reads were re-called with MiXCR into one record per CDR3 protein. Counted here are around 58,000 distinct CDR3 sequences, around 13% occurring once; the ten biggest clones make up approximately 47%. The specimen was a population of CD138-negative cells sorted from bone marrow. The receptor source for this set is a donor at least 40 years old with multiple myeloma.

This clonotype was recorded at least ten times. The chain carries TRBV20-1 and TRBJ2-7; a possible D gene is TRBD1 (6 bases). The CDR3 consists of 13 residues. V lost 2 bases, J lost 3 bases, and 11 bases lay in between. The V gene's germline CDR1 is DFQATT and CDR2 SNEGSKA (reference sequence). As DNA, the CDR3 is TGCAGTGCTAGATCAGGGGTAGACTACGAGCAGTACTTC. Its translation is CSARSGVDYEQYF.

This clonotype was seen ten or more times. Possible read error: a much larger clone is one base away. Because the CDR3's place on the DNA is in doubt, the DNA is left out and the CDR3 is given as listed by TCRdb. The chain couples TRBV29-1 to TRBJ2-3; the table calls TRBD1, which could not be checked here. The CDR3 length equals 14 residues, ends included. Germline V gives CDR1 SQVTM, CDR2 ANQGSEA. This CDR3 reads CSVFGEGVRDTQYF.

There are many counts of this clonotype. V gene TRBV9 combines with J gene TRBJ1-1; 8 bases match TRBD1. After removal of 3 bases from V and 5 bases from J, the junction contained 9 bases not matched to a gene. Germline V gene sequence: CDR1 SGDLS, CDR2 YYNGEE. CDR3 length: 15 residues. The CDR3 is CASSGSGQGGTEAFF. The CDR3 nucleotides are TGTGCCAGCAGCGGTTCAGGACAGGGAGGAACTGAAGCTTTCTTT.